This TCR beta chain was obtained from a study of post-analysis software for immune sequencing data. Researchers reported that TCR beta cDNA libraries carried unique molecular identifiers. TCRdb passed the PCR reads through MiXCR, listing each CDR3 protein once. The table lists 150,000 to 200,000 distinct CDR3 sequences, 30% of them singletons. The CDR3 runs to 15 residues. The ends were cut back, 4 bases at V and 7 bases at J, with 17 bases in the middle. CDR1 is MNHEY, CDR2 SVGEGT, per germline. This clonotype was seen repeatedly, ten times or more. Its antigen is unidentified. The study's findings and limits: Controls showed lower frequencies than patients for a handful of TRBV segments, and TRBV5-6, TRBV5-1 and TRBV20-1 were among these.

Sequencing used blood. The rearrangement joins TRBV6-2 or TRBV6-3 to TRBJ2-4, with D tentatively TRBD2 (5 bases). This sequence originates from a girl aged 10-17 years with multiple sclerosis. The CDR3 bases are TGTGCCAGCAGTTGGCAGAAACTAGTTGGCAACATTCAGTACTTC. It codes for CASSWQKLVGNIQYF.